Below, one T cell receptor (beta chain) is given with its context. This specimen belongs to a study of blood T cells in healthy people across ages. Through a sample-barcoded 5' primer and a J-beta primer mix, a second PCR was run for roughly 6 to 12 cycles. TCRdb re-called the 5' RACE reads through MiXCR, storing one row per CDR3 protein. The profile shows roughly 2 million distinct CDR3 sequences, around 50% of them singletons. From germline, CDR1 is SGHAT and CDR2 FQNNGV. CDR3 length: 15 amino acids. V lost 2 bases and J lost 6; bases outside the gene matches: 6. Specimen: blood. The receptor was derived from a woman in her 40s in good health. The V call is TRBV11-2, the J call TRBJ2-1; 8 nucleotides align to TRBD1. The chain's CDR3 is CASSLPRTGSNEQFF. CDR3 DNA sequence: TGTGCCAGCAGCTTACCCCGGACAGGGTCCAATGAGCAGTTCTTC.